Here is one T cell receptor beta chain with its context. What it recognizes is unknown. These data belong to a study of shared clonotypes between healthy human individuals. Study summary: Those who served as donors were a couple of women and three men between the ages of 18 and 49.

This CDR3 has 13 amino acids. CDR1 SGHNT and CDR2 YENEEA come from the germline V gene. V dropped 1 base and J dropped 6 bases, with 8 bases sitting between them. Study outcomes and limitations: Memory subsets generally showed smaller estimated richness than naive subsets did. Clonotypes not shared had lower generation probabilities than those common to all four donors. Read depth was anticipated to influence clonotype sharing among donors.

Here immunoSEQ multiplex PCR was the method, and the copy in TCRdb shows in-frame clones only, minus some. The data hold about 2.4 million clones, with roughly 93% observed a single time. Sequencing was performed on naive CD4+ T cells from PBMCs. Described subset: CD45RA+ positively selected. This clonotype was sampled from a man aged 18 to 30 in good health. Some clones in this sample may be carry-over from other donors' samples. J is TRBJ2-3 and V is TRBV11-3; D is possibly TRBD2 (5 bases). The CDR3 here is CASSLVTGDTQYF. CDR3 nucleotides: TGTGCCAGCAGCTTAGTCACGGGGGATACGCAGTATTTT. The full variable domain, its missing parts supplied by reference TRBV11-3 and TRBJ2-3, is EAGVVQSPRYKIIEKKQPVAFWCNPISGHNTLYWYLQNLGQGPELLIRYENEEAVDDSQLPKDRFSAERLKGVDSTLKIQPAELGDSAVYLCASSLVTGDTQYFGPGTRLTVL.